This T cell receptor (beta chain) was identified during a study of beta chain features in type 1 diabetes. On the study more broadly: Similarity in age, gender and cell yields was seen between patients and healthy donors.

Averaging around 120 mL, one heparinised blood draw was given by each donor. Study outcomes and limitations: Shorter TCRB CDR3s, moderately but significantly so, marked every one of the four CD4+ subsets in Type 1 diabetes patients. The study left unresolved whether HLA type influences TCRB rearrangement. Cells carrying high TCR expression could end up over-represented when cDNA is sequenced.

As every portion of the isolated RNA was reverse transcribed, the sequencing read expressed TCRB transcripts. Method: immunoSEQ multiplex PCR; TCRdb's copy keeps in-frame clones and lacks some. The sample yields roughly 220,000 clones, roughly 17% seen once. The CDR3 has 15 amino acids. CDR1 and CDR2 (germline): SNHLY, FYNNEI. V lost 8 bases and J lost 1, with 16 bases in between. Note on this clone: What it binds is not known.

The rearrangement uses TRBV2 and TRBJ2-3; D perhaps matches TRBD2 (5 bases). The sample was naive CD4+ T cells from blood. This receptor was identified in a man in his thirties or forties with type 1 diabetes. The CDR3 reads CASETRTGRTDTQYF. The CDR3 DNA follows: TGTGCCAGCGAGACCAGGACTGGGCGCACAGATACGCAGTATTTT. Full variable domain (rest looked up from reference TRBV2 and TRBJ2-3): EPEVTQTPSHQVTQMGQEVILRCVPISNHLYFYWYRQILGQKVEFLVSFYNNEISEKSEIFDDQFSVERPDGSNFTLKIRSTKLEDSAMYFCASETRTGRTDTQYFGPGTRLTVL.